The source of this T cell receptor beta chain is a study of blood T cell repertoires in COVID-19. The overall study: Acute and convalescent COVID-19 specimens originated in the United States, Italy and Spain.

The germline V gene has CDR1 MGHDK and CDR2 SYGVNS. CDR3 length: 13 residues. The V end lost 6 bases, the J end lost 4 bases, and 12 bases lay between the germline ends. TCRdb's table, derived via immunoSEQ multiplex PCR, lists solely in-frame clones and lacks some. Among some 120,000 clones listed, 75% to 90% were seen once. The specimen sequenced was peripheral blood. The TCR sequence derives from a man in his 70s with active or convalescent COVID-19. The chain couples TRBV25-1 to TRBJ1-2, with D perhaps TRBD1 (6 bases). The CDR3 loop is CASSRGELYGYTF. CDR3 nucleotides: TGTGCCAGCAGCAGGGGCGAACTCTATGGCTACACCTTC.